The 11 T cell receptor beta chains below were found in one sample sequenced in a study of blood T cell repertoires in COVID-19 (dated by TCRdb to about 2020). Library construction relied on the immunoSEQ multiplex PCR assay. What TCRdb holds here is the immuneACCESS table cut down to in-frame rearrangements. Part of the clones is not present; checked against another copy, under half of the missing clones reflect an unresolved V gene, and the others are unexplained. Recorded for this sample are 100,000 to 150,000 clones; under 85% of them occurred a single time. The top ten constitute about 11% of the sample. Sequenced: peripheral blood. Receptor source: a man aged 60 to 69 with acute or convalescent COVID-19.

The chain's CDR3 is CASKGTGVEKLFF. The DNA for the CDR3 is TGTGCCAGCAAGGGGACAGGGGTCGAAAAACTGTTTTTT. The chain couples TRBV2 to TRBJ1-4, with 10 positions matching TRBD1. This CDR3 contains 13 residues. Trimming took 7 bases from V and 8 from J; bases not matched to a gene: 4. Germline assignment: CDR1 SNHLY and CDR2 FYNNEI.

This clone was observed a single time. The rearrangement uses TRBV30 and TRBJ2-7; 9 bases agree with TRBD2. The CDR3 consists of 16 residues. The germline V gene has CDR1 GTSNPN and CDR2 SVGIG (reference sequence). V lost 3 bases and J lost 2; bases outside the gene matches: 11. CDR3 region: CAWRPIAGVITYEQYF. The CDR3 DNA reads as TGTGCCTGGAGGCCGATAGCGGGAGTAATAACCTACGAGCAGTACTTC. The full variable domain, its missing parts supplied by reference TRBV30 and TRBJ2-7, is SQTIHQWPATLVQPVGSPLSLECTVEGTSNPNLYWYRQAAGRGLQLLFYSVGIGQISSEVPQNLSASRPQDRQFILSSKKLLLSDSGFYLCAWRPIAGVITYEQYFGPGTRLTVT.

The genes are TRBV4-2 and TRBJ2-2, with D unclear. The CDR3 consists of 13 residues. Germline V gives CDR1 LGHNA, CDR2 YNFKEQ. Between the trimmed V and J ends, which lost 4 bases and 1 base, there was a span of 4 bases. The CDR3 spells CASSLMNTGELFF. The CDR3 DNA reads TGTGCCAGCAGCCTAATGAACACCGGGGAGCTGTTTTTT.

The chain is built from TRBV5-4 and TRBJ2-3; D remains unclear. CDR3 length equals 14 residues. The germline CDR1 and CDR2 sequences are SGHNT and YYREEE (reference sequence). The V gene lost 9 bases and the J gene lost 2 bases, with 16 bases spanning the gap. CDR3 region: CAISIAGLTDTQYF. The CDR3 coding sequence is TGTGCCATCTCAATAGCCGGCCTCACAGATACGCAGTATTTT.

The chain combines TRBV29-1 with TRBJ2-5, with 9 bases that match TRBD2. Germline loops: CDR1 SQVTM, CDR2 ANQGSEA. This CDR3 is 15 amino acids long. V lost 4 bases and J lost 3; bases outside the gene matches: 9. CDR3 region: CSVGGPSGNEETQYF. For the CDR3, the DNA is TGCAGCGTTGGAGGGCCTAGCGGGAACGAAGAGACCCAGTACTTC.

The chain has TRBV6-5 and TRBJ1-4; D not resolved. CDR1 is MNHEY and CDR2 is SVGAGI in the germline V gene. The germline V and J ends were trimmed by 6 bases and 3 bases, with 14 bases remaining between them. This CDR3 region has 15 residues. The CDR3 sequence is CASRVTAGPNEKLFF. CDR3 DNA sequence: TGTGCCAGCAGGGTTACCGCAGGCCCTAATGAAAAACTGTTTTTT.

CDR3 DNA sequence: TGTGCCAGCAGTTACGGGCGGGTCTATGGCTACACCTTC. Its translation: CASSYGRVYGYTF. This chain links TRBV6-5 with TRBJ1-2; D is unresolved. Trimming left V 2 bases short and J 4 bases short, with 8 bases between. This CDR3 contains 13 residues. Germline lookup yields CDR1 MNHEY and CDR2 SVGAGI.

The chain has TRBV19 and TRBJ1-3; TRBD1 aligns across 7 bases. Germline V gene sequence: CDR1 LNHDA, CDR2 SQIVND (reference sequence). The CDR3 runs 13 residues. The trim removed 7 bases at V and 7 bases at J, leaving 7 bases unmatched. In DNA form, the CDR3 reads TGTGCCAGTAAAACGACAGGGCTGAACACCATATATTTT. This translates into CASKTTGLNTIYF.

The chain employs TRBV12-5 and TRBJ2-1; TRBD1 aligns across 8 bases. The CDR3 contains 13 residues. The V and J ends lost 9 bases and 5 bases, in that order; junction bases with no gene match: 6. Germline loops: CDR1 LGHNT, CDR2 FRNRAP. CDR3 nucleotides: TGTGCTAGCACTTCGACAGGGGACAATGAGCAGTTCTTC. It encodes CASTSTGDNEQFF.

Of note for this clone: This specimen includes other DNA sequences encoding the same CDR3. This rearrangement joins TRBV7-3 to TRBJ2-5; 7 bases agree with TRBD1. The V and J ends lost 5 bases and 1 base, in that order; junction bases with no gene match: 1. The CDR3 is 13 residues long. Per the germline V gene, CDR1 is SGHTA and CDR2 is FQGTGA. CDR3 region: CASSRDSQETQYF. CDR3 sequence (DNA): TGTGCCAGCAGCCGGGACAGCCAAGAGACCCAGTACTTC.

The genes are TRBV7-2 and TRBJ2-5; the match to TRBD2 covers 11 bases. This CDR3 has 17 residues. Per germline, CDR1 SGHTA and CDR2 FQGNSA. The junction had 13 bases not matched to a gene; V was cut back by 5 bases and J by 5 bases. The CDR3: CASSRGLAGGLSETQYF. The DNA for the CDR3 is TGTGCCAGCAGCCGCGGACTAGCGGGTGGTCTCTCGGAGACCCAGTACTTC. Full variable domain (outside the CDR3, taken from reference TRBV7-2 and TRBJ2-5): GAGVSQSPSNKVTEKGKDVELRCDPISGHTALYWYRQSLGQGLEFLIYFQGNSAPDKSGLPSDRFSAERTGGSVSTLTIQRTQQEDSAVYLCASSRGLAGGLSETQYFGPGTRLLVL.